This entry is about one T cell receptor beta chain. The V end lost 5 bases, the J end lost 5 bases, and 18 bases lay between the germline ends. CDR1 is MDHEN and CDR2 is SYDVKM in the germline V gene. This CDR3 is 16 amino acids long. These data belong to a study of T cells in narcolepsy. Some clones are missing from TCRdb's copy, which holds only in-frame ones; the method was immunoSEQ multiplex PCR. The sample holds 25,000 to 35,000 clones, 70% to 80% seen once. Sequenced: memory (CD45RA-) CD4+ T cells from blood. The chain carries TRBV28 and TRBJ1-4; D is undetermined. This sequence was found in a human donor in good health. CDR3 bases: TGTGCCAGCAGTAAGCTAAGGACGGATAAGAATGAAAAACTGTTTTTT. Encoded protein: CASSKLRTDKNEKLFF. The full variable domain, its missing parts supplied by reference TRBV28 and TRBJ1-4, is DVKVTQSSRYLVKRTGEKVFLECVQDMDHENMFWYRQDPGLGLRLIYFSYDVKMKEKGDIPEGYSVSREKKERFSLILESASTNQTSMYLCASSKLRTDKNEKLFFGSGTQLSVL.